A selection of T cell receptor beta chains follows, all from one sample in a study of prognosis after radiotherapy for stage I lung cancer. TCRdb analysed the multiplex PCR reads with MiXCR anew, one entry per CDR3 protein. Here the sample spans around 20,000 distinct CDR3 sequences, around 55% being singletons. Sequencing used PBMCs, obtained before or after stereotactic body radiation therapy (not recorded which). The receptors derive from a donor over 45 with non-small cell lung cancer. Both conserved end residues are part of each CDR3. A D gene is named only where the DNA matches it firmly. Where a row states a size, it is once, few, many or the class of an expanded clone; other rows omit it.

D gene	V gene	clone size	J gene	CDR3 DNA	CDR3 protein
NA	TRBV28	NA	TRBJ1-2	TGTTCCAGCAGCTCAGGGGAATACTATGGCTACACCTTC	CSSSSGEYYGYTF
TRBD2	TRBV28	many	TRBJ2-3	TGTGCCAGCAGTTATAGCGGGAGGCGAGATACGCAGTATTTT	CASSYSGRRDTQYF
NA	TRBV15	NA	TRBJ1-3	TGTGCCACCAGCAGAGATAGGGGATCAGGAAACACCATATATTTT	CATSRDRGSGNTIYF
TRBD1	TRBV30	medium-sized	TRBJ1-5	TGTGCCTGGGAGGATGGTGGACAGGTCAATCAGCCCCAGCATTTT	CAWEDGGQVNQPQHF
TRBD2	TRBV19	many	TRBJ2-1	TGTGCCAGTAGTATCAGGGCGGGAGCAGGACTATACAATGAGCAGTTCTTC	CASSIRAGAGLYNEQFF
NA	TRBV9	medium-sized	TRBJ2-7	TGTGCCAGCAGCATGACCGGAAGTCCCTACGAGCAGTACTTC	CASSMTGSPYEQYF
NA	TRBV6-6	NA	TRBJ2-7	TGTGCCAGCAGCGAGGAGATCACTGGTACCTGCGAGCAGTACTTC	CASSEEITGTCEQYF
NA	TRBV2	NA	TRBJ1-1	TGTGCCAGCAGAGATCTCCAAGGGAACACTGAAGCTTTCTTT	CASRDLQGNTEAFF
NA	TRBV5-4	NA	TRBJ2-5	TGTGCCAGCAGCCCTGTGGGGGCGGGAGTAGGGGAGACCCAGTACTTC	CASSPVGAGVGETQYF
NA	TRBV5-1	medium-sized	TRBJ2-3	TGCGCCAGCAGCTCGACTTACAAGGGCACAGATACGCAGTATTTT	CASSSTYKGTDTQYF
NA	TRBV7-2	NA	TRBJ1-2	TGTGCCAGCAGCCCAGGGCAGAGGAGTGGTGGCTATGGCTACACCTTC	CASSPGQRSGGYGYTF
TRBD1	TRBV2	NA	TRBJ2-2	TGTGCCAGCAGTTTAAGGACAGGGAACACCGGGGAGCTGTTTTTT	CASSLRTGNTGELFF
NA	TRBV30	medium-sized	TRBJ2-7	TGTGCCTGGAAGACAGACTCCTACGAGCAGTACTTC	CAWKTDSYEQYF
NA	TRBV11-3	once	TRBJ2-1	TGTGCCAGCAGCTTAGGAGGGGGCGATAGCGGAGGGTACTATGAGCAGTTCTTC	CASSLGGGDSGGYYEQFF
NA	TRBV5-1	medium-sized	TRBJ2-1	TGCGCCAGCAGCTTGACGGCGGGCTCCAATGAGCAGTTCTTC	CASSLTAGSNEQFF
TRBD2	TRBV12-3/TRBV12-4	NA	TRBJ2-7	TGTGCCAGCAGTTTATTTGGGGGGGTAGAGCAGTACTTC	CASSLFGGVEQYF
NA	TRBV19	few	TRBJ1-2	TGTGCCAGTAGTGACGGGGACGGAGGCTACACCTTC	CASSDGDGGYTF
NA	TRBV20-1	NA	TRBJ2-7	TGCAGTGCCATGGACCGAGCGGAGCAGTACTTC	CSAMDRAEQYF
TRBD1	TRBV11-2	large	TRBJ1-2	TGTGCCAGCAGCTTAGGTCCCCAGGGGGCGGTTTATGGCTACACCTTC	CASSLGPQGAVYGYTF
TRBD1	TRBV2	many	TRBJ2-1	TGTGCCAGCGGGACAGATAACAATGAGCAGTTCTTC	CASGTDNNEQFF
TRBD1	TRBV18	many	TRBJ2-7	TGTGCCAGCTCACGAAACAGGGGGCATTTCCACGAGCAGTACTTC	CASSRNRGHFHEQYF
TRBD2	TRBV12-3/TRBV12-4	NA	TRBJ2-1	TGTGCCAGCAGTCTCGGACTAGCGGGAGGAGGAGGGTTCTTC	CASSLGLAGGGGFF
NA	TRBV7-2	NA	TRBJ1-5	TGTGCCAGCAGCTTACAGGCCAATAGCAATCAGCCCCAGCATTTT	CASSLQANSNQPQHF
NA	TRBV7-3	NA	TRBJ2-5	TGTGCCAGCAGCTTGGGGGGGGGGGGCGAGCAAGAGACCCAGTACTTC	CASSLGGGGEQETQYF
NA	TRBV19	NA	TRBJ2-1	TGTGCCAGTAGTAGTCGCGGTGGCAATGAGCACTTCTTC	CASSSRGGNEHFF
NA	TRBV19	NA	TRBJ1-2	TGTGCCAGTAGTATAGAGCCAGGAAACTATGGCTACACCTTC	CASSIEPGNYGYTF
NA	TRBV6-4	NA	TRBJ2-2	TGTGCCATCAGTCCCGGGGAGGTGAACACCGGGGAGCTGTTTTTT	CAISPGEVNTGELFF
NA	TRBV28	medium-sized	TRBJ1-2	TGTGCCAGCAGTTTATCCTCCTGGGGGCAGGATGGCTACACCTTC	CASSLSSWGQDGYTF
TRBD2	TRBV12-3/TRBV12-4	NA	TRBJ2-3	TGTGCCAGCATGGGGCGGACTAGCGGTTGGTATACGCAGTATTTT	CASMGRTSGWYTQYF
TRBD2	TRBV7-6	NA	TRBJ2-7	TGTGCCAGCAGCTTAGAGGCTAGCGGGACTCACTACGAGCAGTACTTC	CASSLEASGTHYEQYF
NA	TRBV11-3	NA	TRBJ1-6	TGTGCCAGCAGCTTAGGACCTAATAATTCACCCCTCCACTTT	CASSLGPNNSPLHF
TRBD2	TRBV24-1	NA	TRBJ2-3	TGTGCCACCAGTGATCCTAGACTAGCGGGAGGGATCACAGATACGCAGTATTTT	CATSDPRLAGGITDTQYF
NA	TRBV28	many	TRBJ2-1	TGTGCCAGCAGTTTCCGGGGTGAGCAGTTCTTC	CASSFRGEQFF
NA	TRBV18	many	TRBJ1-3	TGTGCCAGCTCACCCTCGGGGGACCTTAGCTCTGGAAACACCATATATTTT	CASSPSGDLSSGNTIYF
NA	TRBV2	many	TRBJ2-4	TGTGCCAGCAGTGTTAGGGGTGCCAAAAACATTCAGTACTTC	CASSVRGAKNIQYF
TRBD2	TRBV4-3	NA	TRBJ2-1	TGCGCCAGCAGCCAAGTAGCGGGAGGTATTTTTGAAAATGAGCAGTTCTTC	CASSQVAGGIFENEQFF
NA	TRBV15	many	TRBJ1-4	TGTGCCACCAGTTCCCACGGAGGAGAAAAACTGTTTTTT	CATSSHGGEKLFF
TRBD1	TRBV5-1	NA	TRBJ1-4	TGCGCCAGCCGACCCCGGGACAGGGTGCATGAAAAACTGTTTTTT	CASRPRDRVHEKLFF
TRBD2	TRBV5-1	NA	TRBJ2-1	TGCGCCAGCAGCTCAAGAAGCGGGAGAGTCAATGAGCAGTTCTTC	CASSSRSGRVNEQFF
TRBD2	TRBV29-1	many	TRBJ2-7	TGCAGCGCTCGTAGCGGGCTGGGCGAGCAGTACTTC	CSARSGLGEQYF
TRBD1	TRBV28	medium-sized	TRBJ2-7	TGTGCCAGCACAGGGGACAGAACCTACGAGCAGTACTTC	CASTGDRTYEQYF
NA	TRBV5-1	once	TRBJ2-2	TGCGCCAGCAGCAATGACGGATCCTACACCGGGGAGCTGTTTTTT	CASSNDGSYTGELFF
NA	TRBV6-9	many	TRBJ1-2	TGTGCCAGCAGTTACTCTTCTTATAACTATGGCTACACCTTC	CASSYSSYNYGYTF
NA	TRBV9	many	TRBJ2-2	TGTGCCAGCAGCGTAGCTAGCCCCATCACCGGGGAGCTGTTTTTT	CASSVASPITGELFF
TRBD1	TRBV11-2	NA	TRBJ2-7	TGTGCCAGCAGCATCGACAGGGTCGAGCAGTACTTC	CASSIDRVEQYF
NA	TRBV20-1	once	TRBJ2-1	TGCAGTGCTAGAGATACCGAGCGGGACAACAATGAGCAGTTCTTC	CSARDTERDNNEQFF
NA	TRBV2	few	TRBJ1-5	TGTGCCAGCAGCAGTCGACAGGTAGGGCTCAATCAGCCCCAGCATTTT	CASSSRQVGLNQPQHF
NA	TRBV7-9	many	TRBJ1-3	TGTGCCAGCAGCGCAACAGGAAACACCATATATTTT	CASSATGNTIYF
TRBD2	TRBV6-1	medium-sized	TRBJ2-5	TGTGCCAGCAGTCTCACGCTAGCGGGAGGGGAGACCCAGTACTTC	CASSLTLAGGETQYF
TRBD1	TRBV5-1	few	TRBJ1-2	TGCGCCAGCAGCTTGGAGACAGGGGGAACGGGCTACACCTTC	CASSLETGGTGYTF
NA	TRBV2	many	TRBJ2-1	TGTGCCAGCAGGTGGCCCGCGGGAACCTCTAATGAGCAGTTCTTC	CASRWPAGTSNEQFF
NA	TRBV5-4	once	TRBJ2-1	TGTGCCAGCAGCTTGGGACTAGCCTACAATGAGCAGTTCTTC	CASSLGLAYNEQFF